These 9 T cell receptor beta chains came from one sample sequenced in a study of human versus mouse CDR3 diversity and MHC coevolution. TCRdb's copy holds only in-frame clones and misses some; the assay was immunoSEQ multiplex PCR. The data show about 81,000 clones, around 95% seen once. Input material: naive CD4+ T cells from blood. Subset specified: CD45RO-negative CD62L-positive naive CD4 T cells. The origin of the receptors is a person aged 25 to 75 in good health.

The CDR3 region is CASSLEVRDRGFGETQYF. As DNA, the CDR3 is TGTGCCAGCAGCTTAGAGGTAAGGGACAGGGGGTTCGGAGAGACCCAGTACTTC. The rearrangement links TRBV11-2 to TRBJ2-5, with 11 bases identical to TRBD1. The CDR3 is made up of 18 amino acids. Germline V gives CDR1 SGHAT, CDR2 FQNNGV. Trimming at V came to 0 bases and at J to 4 bases, leaving 10 bases not matched to a gene.

J is TRBJ2-7 and V is TRBV11-2, with D hard to call. Trimming took off 2 bases at V and 7 bases at J, with 15 bases between the two ends. Germline loops: CDR1 SGHAT, CDR2 FQNNGV. The CDR3 loop spans 14 amino acids. CDR3 DNA sequence: TGTGCCAGCAGCTTAAGTCTGCGGATCGGGGAGCAGTACTTC. Amino acid sequence: CASSLSLRIGEQYF.

This chain connects TRBV28 to TRBJ2-2, with D possibly matching TRBD1 (5 bases). This CDR3 region has 15 residues. The V gene's germline CDR1 is MDHEN and CDR2 SYDVKM. Trimming left V 2 bases short and J 4 bases short, with 11 bases between. CDR3 in DNA: TGTGCCAGCAGTTTAATCCCCACAGGCACCGGGGAGCTGTTTTTT. Its translation is CASSLIPTGTGELFF.

The chain recombines TRBV30 with TRBJ2-3; a weak D match, TRBD2 (5 bases). The CDR3 is 12 residues long. Trimming left V 7 bases short and J 3 bases short, with 11 bases between. Germline V gene sequence: CDR1 GTSNPN, CDR2 SVGIG (reference sequence). The CDR3 sequence: CAFKPGTDTQYF. The CDR3 region has the DNA TGTGCCTTTAAGCCGGGGACAGATACGCAGTATTTT.

The chain combines TRBV7-9 with TRBJ2-5; D is unclear. The CDR3 totals 13 residues. Germline CDR1 is SEHNR and CDR2 is FQNEAQ (reference sequence). V was clipped by 6 bases and J by 5 bases, with 13 bases between them. As DNA, the CDR3 is TGTGCCAGCAGGTCTGGTCCAGGCGAGACCCAGTACTTC. Its protein product is CASRSGPGETQYF.

The chain links TRBV28 to TRBJ1-1; the D gene is possibly TRBD1 (5 bases). V was trimmed by 3 bases and J by 3 bases, leaving 11 bases between them. Germline V CDR1 and CDR2: MDHEN, SYDVKM. The length of the CDR3 is 14 residues. The CDR3 loop reads CASSFGGWDTEAFF. For the CDR3, the DNA is TGTGCCAGCAGTTTCGGGGGTTGGGACACTGAAGCTTTCTTT.

The chain couples TRBV6-1 to TRBJ2-7, with 7 bases identical to TRBD2. V lost 3 bases, J lost 3 bases, and 8 bases stayed unmatched. The CDR3 totals 15 residues. Per the germline V gene, CDR1 is MNHNS and CDR2 is SASEGT. The CDR3 region has the DNA TGTGCCAGCAGTGAGGGGGGGGGATCGAACTACGAGCAGTACTTC. As protein: CASSEGGGSNYEQYF.

This rearrangement joins TRBV7-9 to TRBJ2-3, with unresolved D. The CDR3 loop spans 14 amino acids. Trimming took off 5 bases at V and 1 base at J, with 10 bases between the two ends. The germline gives CDR1 SEHNR, CDR2 FQNEAQ (reference sequence). For the CDR3, the DNA is TGTGCCAGCAGCATGACTCAGCGCACAGATACGCAGTATTTT. Residues: CASSMTQRTDTQYF.

The chain uses TRBV9 and TRBJ2-5, with D possibly matching TRBD1 (5 bases). V was clipped by 3 bases and J by 5 bases, with 14 bases between them. Germline CDR1 SGDLS, CDR2 YYNGEE. This CDR3 has 14 residues. The CDR3 protein is CASSGITGSETQYF. The CDR3 nucleotides are TGTGCCAGCAGCGGCATCACAGGATCCGAGACCCAGTACTTC.